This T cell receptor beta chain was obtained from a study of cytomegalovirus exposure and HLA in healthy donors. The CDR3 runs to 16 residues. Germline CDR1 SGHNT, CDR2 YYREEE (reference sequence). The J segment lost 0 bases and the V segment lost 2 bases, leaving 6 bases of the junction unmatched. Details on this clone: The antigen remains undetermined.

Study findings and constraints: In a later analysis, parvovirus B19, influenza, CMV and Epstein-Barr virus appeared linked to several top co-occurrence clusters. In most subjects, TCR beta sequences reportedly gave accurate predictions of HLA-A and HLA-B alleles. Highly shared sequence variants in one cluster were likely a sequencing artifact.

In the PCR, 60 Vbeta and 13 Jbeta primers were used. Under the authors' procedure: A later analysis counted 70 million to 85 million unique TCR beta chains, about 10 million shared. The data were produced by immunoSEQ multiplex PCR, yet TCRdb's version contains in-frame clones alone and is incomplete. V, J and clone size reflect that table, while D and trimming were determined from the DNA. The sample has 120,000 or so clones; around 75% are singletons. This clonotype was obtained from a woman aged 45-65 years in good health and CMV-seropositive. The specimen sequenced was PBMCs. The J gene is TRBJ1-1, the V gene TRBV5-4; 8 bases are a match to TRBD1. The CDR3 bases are TGTGCCAGCAGCTTAGGGGGACAGGATATGAACACTGAAGCTTTCTTT. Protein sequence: CASSLGGQDMNTEAFF.